These 21 T cell receptor beta chains came from one sample sequenced in a study of blood T cell repertoires in COVID-19. Only in-frame clones appear in the TCRdb table, and some are missing; sequencing was by immunoSEQ multiplex PCR. The sample consists of fewer than 200,000 clones, roughly 82% of them appearing once. The sequenced sample consisted of PBMCs or T cells enriched from blood (not recorded which). Receptor source: a woman in her fifties or sixties with acute COVID-19.

This chain uses TRBV27 with TRBJ2-3, with D uncertain. Germline V gives CDR1 MNHEY, CDR2 SMNVEV (reference sequence). The V and J ends lost 4 bases and 1 base respectively, with 6 bases between them. The CDR3 runs to 13 residues. CDR3 protein: CASSSLGTDTQYF. CDR3 DNA sequence: TGTGCCAGCAGTTCCTTAGGCACAGATACGCAGTATTTT.

The CDR3 region is CASSTTSADTGELFF. The CDR3 DNA reads as TGTGCCAGTAGTACTACTAGCGCCGACACCGGGGAGCTGTTTTTT. J is TRBJ2-2 and V is TRBV19, with TRBD2 matching over 7 bases. The CDR3 consists of 15 residues. Trimming at V came to 4 bases and at J to 3 bases, leaving 5 bases not matched to a gene. In germline, CDR1 is LNHDA, CDR2 SQIVND (reference sequence). Full variable domain (outside the CDR3, taken from reference TRBV19 and TRBJ2-2): DGGITQSPKYLFRKEGQNVTLSCEQNLNHDAMYWYRQDPGQGLRLIYYSQIVNDFQKGDIAEGYSVSREKKESFPLTVTSAQKNPTAFYLCASSTTSADTGELFFGEGSRLTVL.

The rearrangement uses TRBV6-5 and TRBJ2-2, with D perhaps TRBD1 (6 bases). The CDR3 length is 15 residues. V was shortened by 7 bases and J by 2 bases, with 14 bases between the two germline ends. Germline loops: CDR1 MNHEY, CDR2 SVGAGI. The CDR3 loop is CASTAQGINTGELFF. The CDR3 DNA is TGTGCCAGCACCGCACAGGGAATTAACACCGGGGAGCTGTTTTTT.

This clone was counted a single time. The chain is built from TRBV18 and TRBJ1-1; maybe TRBD1 (5 bases). CDR3 size: 15 residues. Germline loops: CDR1 KGHSH, CDR2 LQKENI. Trimming took off 6 bases at V and 6 bases at J, with 20 bases between the two ends. As DNA, the CDR3 is TGTGCCAGCTCGCCTCGACAGTCCCTGGGCCCTGAAGCTTTCTTT. Translated, it gives CASSPRQSLGPEAFF.

The chain joins TRBV27 to TRBJ1-6; D gene ambiguous. The V gene lost 7 bases and the J gene lost 7 bases, with 14 bases spanning the gap. Germline lookup yields CDR1 MNHEY and CDR2 SMNVEV (reference sequence). The CDR3 is 14 residues long. For the CDR3, the DNA is TGTGCCAGCACCTCACCGAGTCTCAATTCACCCCTCCACTTT. It is translated as CASTSPSLNSPLHF.

Concerning this clone: Mismatch with germline at one junction end may stem from a read error. This chain connects TRBV20-1 to TRBJ2-7; 9 bases match TRBD2. Looked up from germline, CDR1 is DFQATT and CDR2 is SNEGSKA (reference sequence). The CDR3 loop spans 11 amino acids. For the CDR3, the DNA is TGCAGTACTAGCGGGTACTACGAGCAGTACTTC. Its protein is CSTSGYYEQYF.

The rearrangement uses TRBV6-5 and TRBJ2-7; unclear D gene. The germline V gene has CDR1 MNHEY and CDR2 SVGAGI. With 8 bases removed from V and 0 bases from J, the gap between germline ends came to 11 bases. CDR3 length: 13 amino acids. The CDR3 nucleotides read TGTGCCAGCGAGTCCTTTACCTCCTACGAGCAGTACTTC. Its translation: CASESFTSYEQYF.

This clone has more than one count but fewer than ten. The chain employs TRBV5-4 and TRBJ2-7; 14 nucleotides align to TRBD2. Germline lookup yields CDR1 SGHNT and CDR2 YYREEE (reference sequence). The CDR3 extends over 15 amino acids. V dropped 5 bases and J dropped 5; count of bases not matched to a gene: 6. The CDR3 protein is CASSAGTSGRNEQYF. Here the CDR3 DNA reads TGTGCCAGCAGTGCCGGGACTAGCGGGAGAAACGAGCAGTACTTC.

CDR3 sequence (DNA): TGTGCCAGCAGCCCTCGACCTGGGCCGACTGGGGCCAACGTCCTGACTTTC. It encodes CASSPRPGPTGANVLTF. V is TRBV7-7 and J is TRBJ2-6, with D unresolved. Germline V CDR1 and CDR2: SSHAT, FNYEAQ (reference sequence). Between the trimmed V and J ends, which lost 5 bases and 2 bases, there was a span of 16 bases. CDR3 length equals 17 residues.

This clone showed up just once. V gene TRBV29-1 combines with J gene TRBJ1-2, with a weak D call TRBD1 (6 bases). The germline V gene has CDR1 SQVTM and CDR2 ANQGSEA. The CDR3 spans 13 residues. Trimming shortened V by 7 bases and J by 4 bases, and 16 bases separated the two germline ends. CDR3 residues: CSASGTLGYGYTF. In DNA form, the CDR3 reads TGCAGCGCCTCCGGGACATTAGGCTATGGCTACACCTTC.

The chain carries TRBV27 and TRBJ2-3; possible D gene TRBD2, 11 bases. CDR1 MNHEY and CDR2 SMNVEV come from the germline V gene (reference sequence). Trimming took 7 bases from V and 7 from J, leaving 30 bases between them. The CDR3 spans 18 residues. This chain's CDR3 is CASITGQGLSGGAYTQYF. CDR3 coding DNA: TGTGCCAGCATCACGGGACAGGGGCTTAGCGGGGGGGCGTATACGCAGTATTTT.

The rearrangement links TRBV30 to TRBJ1-2; D unresolved. Germline CDR1 is GTSNPN and CDR2 is SVGIG (reference sequence). This CDR3 has 14 residues. V was cut by 0 bases and J by 7 bases, with 15 bases left in between. CDR3 bases: TGTGCCTGGAGTGTAAGCGGGGTCGGAGGTGGCTACACCTTC. This sequence encodes CAWSVSGVGGGYTF.

The genes are TRBV4-1 and TRBJ1-3; TRBD1 agrees at 7 bases. Germline CDR1 and CDR2: MGHRA and YSYEKL. Trimming cost V 3 bases and J 5 bases; bases outside gene matches: 1. The length of the CDR3 is 13 residues. The CDR3 nucleotides read TGCGCCAGCAGCCAGGGACAGCGAAACACCATATATTTT. It codes for CASSQGQRNTIYF.

The chain links TRBV19 to TRBJ1-1; possible D gene TRBD1, 6 bases. The V and J ends lost 6 bases and 1 base respectively, with 15 bases between them. CDR1 and CDR2 from the germline V gene are LNHDA and SQIVND (reference sequence). This CDR3 has 15 amino acids. The CDR3, as DNA: TGTGCCAGTAGGGGGGCCGGGCAGTGGAACACTGAAGCTTTCTTT. Translation gives CASRGAGQWNTEAFF.

The CDR3: CASSESGVTGGQGQPQHF. The CDR3, as DNA: TGCGCCAGCAGTGAGTCAGGTGTGACAGGGGGCCAGGGTCAGCCCCAGCATTTT. This chain joins TRBV10-2 and TRBJ1-5; 10 positions agree with TRBD1. Germline-derived CDR1 and CDR2 are WSHSY and SAAADI. Trimming removed 0 bases from V and 6 bases from J; junction bases left unmatched: 11. CDR3 length: 18 amino acids.

CDR3 loop: CASSPGTNQETQYF. The CDR3 DNA follows: TGTGCCAGTAGTCCCGGGACTAACCAAGAGACCCAGTACTTC. This chain connects TRBV19 to TRBJ2-5; 7 nucleotides align to TRBD2. This CDR3 has 14 amino acids. Germline V gene lookup returns CDR1 LNHDA and CDR2 SQIVND (reference sequence). V lost 5 bases, J lost 0 bases, and 3 bases stayed unmatched.

The CDR3 sequence: CASSLKTGGSNQPQHF. The CDR3 nucleotides read TGTGCCAGCTCGTTGAAGACAGGGGGCAGCAATCAGCCCCAGCATTTT. This chain uses TRBV18 with TRBJ1-5, with TRBD1 matching over 10 bases. Germline V lookup: CDR1 KGHSH, CDR2 LQKENI. With V trimmed by 6 bases and J by 1 base, 6 bases remained unmatched. The CDR3 length is 16 residues.

The chain is built from TRBV5-6 and TRBJ2-2; TRBD2 might be the D (5 bases). The CDR3 runs 12 residues. The V and J ends lost 4 bases and 7 bases respectively, with 8 bases between them. From germline, CDR1 is SGHDT and CDR2 YYEEEE. CDR3 nucleotides: TGTGCCAGCAGCCCGAGGGACGGGGAGCTGTTTTTT. Protein: CASSPRDGELFF.

This clone was seen a few times. Other DNA sequences in the sample encode the same CDR3. CDR3 region: CASSEGTGYGYTF. The DNA of the CDR3 is TGTGCCAGCAGTGAGGGGACAGGCTATGGCTACACCTTC. The genes are TRBV2 and TRBJ1-2; 8 bases line up with TRBD1. Germline CDR1 is SNHLY and CDR2 is FYNNEI. The V segment lost 3 bases and the J segment 4 bases; nucleotides outside the gene matches: 1. The CDR3 spans 13 residues.

This sequence joins TRBV30 and TRBJ1-4, with 9 bases identical to TRBD1. Germline loops: CDR1 GTSNPN, CDR2 SVGIG (reference sequence). The trim removed 6 bases at V and 5 bases at J, leaving 10 bases unmatched. This CDR3 has 15 residues. The CDR3 region has the DNA TGTGCCTGTACCGGACAGGGGATGGGGAATGAAAAACTGTTTTTT. Translating gives CACTGQGMGNEKLFF.

The genes are TRBV7-8 and TRBJ1-1, with 10 bases identical to TRBD1. V lost 3 bases, J lost 4 bases, and 8 bases stayed unmatched. Germline V gene lookup returns CDR1 SGHVS and CDR2 FQNEAQ. The length of the CDR3 is 16 residues. CDR3 nucleotide sequence: TGTGCCAGCAGCTTGCCAACAGGACAGGGGGGCACTGAAGCTTTCTTT. This encodes CASSLPTGQGGTEAFF.